This T cell receptor beta chain was recovered during a study of control samples from healthy donors and cancer patients. This clone has a single count. Profiling relied on immunoSEQ multiplex PCR, and the TCRdb table lists in-frame clones only, not all of them. The sample holds approximately 70,000 clones; just over 90% are singletons and the top ten take 0.95% to 1.5%. Germline V gives CDR1 SQVTM, CDR2 ANQGSEA. The CDR3 totals 14 residues. V lost 1 base to trimming and J lost 5 bases; unmatched junction nucleotides: 5. Input material: PBMCs. This chain joins TRBV29-1 and TRBJ2-5, with 9 bases fitting TRBD2. The clonotype originates from a woman aged 45-65 years with colorectal cancer. The CDR3 DNA is TGCAGCGTTGAAGGGACTAGCGATAGGGAGACCCAGTACTTC. Translated: CSVEGTSDRETQYF.